The 26 T cell receptor beta chains in this list originate from one sample, sequenced in a study of T cell responses to AZD1222 COVID-19 vaccine. Measured with immunoSEQ multiplex PCR; TCRdb has only the in-frame clones, and not every one. The sample lists about 78,000 clones; 82% were seen once. The material was peripheral blood, obtained on day 0 of AZD1222 vaccination. These receptors originate from an adult in good health.

The chain recombines TRBV7-9 with TRBJ1-4; 8 nucleotides line up with TRBD1. Germline CDR1 and CDR2: SEHNR and FQNEAQ (reference sequence). The CDR3 has 16 amino acids. With V trimmed by 6 bases and J by 8 bases, 14 bases remained unmatched. The CDR3 sequence: CASSFPTGAWEEKLFF. The CDR3 nucleotides are TGTGCCAGCAGTTTTCCGACAGGGGCGTGGGAGGAAAAACTGTTTTTT. Complete variable domain (other parts from reference TRBV7-9 and TRBJ1-4): DTGVSQNPRHKITKRGQNVTFRCDPISEHNRLYWYRQTLGQGPEFLTYFQNEAQLEKSRLLSDRFSAERPKGSFSTLEIQRTEQGDSAMYLCASSFPTGAWEEKLFFGSGTQLSVL.

The CDR3 bases are TGTGCCAGCAGCTTAGCTCCGGGTGGTTATGGCTACACCTTC. This sequence encodes CASSLAPGGYGYTF. The chain combines TRBV7-2 with TRBJ1-2; D is undetermined. The ends were cut back, 0 bases at V and 5 bases at J, with 10 bases in the middle. The germline gives CDR1 SGHTA, CDR2 FQGNSA. CDR3 length: 14 residues.

This clone was detected only once. The chain employs TRBV7-3 and TRBJ1-6, with D maybe TRBD1 (6 bases). Germline V lookup: CDR1 SGHTA, CDR2 FQGTGA. The germline V and J ends were trimmed by 3 bases and 2 bases, with 8 bases remaining between them. CDR3 length: 15 residues. The CDR3 loop is CASSFEGAYNSPLHF. The CDR3 bases are TGTGCCAGCAGCTTCGAGGGGGCCTATAATTCACCCCTCCACTTT.

This chain joins TRBV30 and TRBJ2-1; D remains ambiguous. Germline assignment: CDR1 GTSNPN and CDR2 SVGIG (reference sequence). The CDR3 totals 15 residues. V lost 3 bases and J lost 0, with 12 bases in between. Written as DNA, the CDR3 is TGTGCCTGGAGCACGACTGGTAGCTCCTACAATGAGCAGTTCTTC. Translated, it gives CAWSTTGSSYNEQFF.

The chain employs TRBV5-6 and TRBJ1-3; D remains unclear. The CDR3 is 15 residues long. V lost 5 bases and J 3 bases, leaving 15 bases between the germline ends. Germline V gene data show CDR1 as SGHDT and CDR2 as YYEEEE. Written as DNA, the CDR3 is TGTGCCAGCAGTTACACGTCAAGACATGGAAACACCATATATTTT. Protein: CASSYTSRHGNTIYF.

This chain uses TRBV2 with TRBJ2-1; 8 bases match TRBD2. The germline V gene has CDR1 SNHLY and CDR2 FYNNEI. The CDR3 spans 14 residues. The V segment lost 5 bases and the J segment 8 bases; nucleotides outside the gene matches: 8. In nucleotides, the CDR3 is TGTGCCAGCAGTAGGGACGGGGGGGCGGATGAGCAGTTCTTC. Translated, it gives CASSRDGGADEQFF.

This sequence joins TRBV12-3 or TRBV12-4 and TRBJ1-2; the D gene is possibly TRBD1 (6 bases). The V end was cut by 5 bases, the J end by 8 bases, with 15 bases between. This CDR3 is 13 amino acids long. The CDR3 region is CASSARRGGGYTF. The CDR3 nucleotides are TGTGCCAGCAGTGCTCGTCGTGGGGGCGGCTACACCTTC.

The chain employs TRBV6-2 or TRBV6-3 and TRBJ1-5, with D unresolved. CDR3 size: 19 residues. Per the germline V gene, CDR1 is MNHEY and CDR2 is SVGEGT. Trimming cost V 2 bases and J 1 base, with 21 bases left between them. The CDR3 protein is CASSYPGQSTSRSNQPQHF. CDR3 bases: TGTGCCAGCAGTTACCCCGGGCAGAGCACAAGTAGGAGCAATCAGCCCCAGCATTTT.

This sequence joins TRBV5-1 and TRBJ2-1; 8 bases align to TRBD1. The CDR3 has 15 residues. Germline V gene data show CDR1 as SGHRS and CDR2 as YFSETQ. The V gene end was trimmed by 4 bases and the J gene end by 2 bases; junction bases not matched to a gene: 5. The CDR3 spells CASSPGQGPYNEQFF. The CDR3 DNA sequence: TGCGCCAGCAGCCCCGGACAGGGTCCCTACAATGAGCAGTTCTTC.

This clone turned up a few times. J is TRBJ2-7 and V is TRBV5-6; 9 nucleotides agree with TRBD2. The germline V gene has CDR1 SGHDT and CDR2 YYEEEE. The CDR3 has 17 amino acids. V trimming: 1 base; J trimming: 1 base; junction bases outside the gene matches: 9. The CDR3 here is CASSLRLAGPPSYEQYF. In DNA form, the CDR3 reads TGTGCCAGCAGCTTGCGGCTAGCGGGACCCCCTTCCTACGAGCAGTACTTC.

This chain links TRBV5-1 with TRBJ2-5; 8 positions agree with TRBD1. The CDR3 has 15 amino acids. The V gene end was trimmed by 2 bases and the J gene end by 4 bases; junction bases not matched to a gene: 7. The germline gives CDR1 SGHRS, CDR2 YFSETQ. The CDR3 protein is CASSLGQGGPETQYF. The DNA for the CDR3 is TGCGCCAGCAGCTTAGGACAGGGAGGTCCAGAGACCCAGTACTTC. Variable domain in full (rest from reference TRBV5-1 and TRBJ2-5): KAGVTQTPRYLIKTRGQQVTLSCSPISGHRSVSWYQQTPGQGLQFLFEYFSETQRNKGNFPGRFSGRQFSNSRSEMNVSTLELGDSALYLCASSLGQGGPETQYFGPGTRLLVL.

The V call is TRBV9, the J call TRBJ1-4; 7 bases line up with TRBD1. Trimming took 3 bases from V and 0 from J; bases not matched to a gene: 2. The CDR3 spans 15 residues. Germline CDR1 is SGDLS and CDR2 is YYNGEE. The CDR3 spells CASSEQGSTNEKLFF. Written as DNA, the CDR3 is TGTGCCAGCAGCGAACAGGGGTCAACTAATGAAAAACTGTTTTTT.

CDR3: CASSSQNYEQYF. The CDR3 DNA reads TGTGCCAGCAGCTCCCAGAACTACGAGCAGTACTTC. The V call is TRBV11-1, the J call TRBJ2-7; D not certain. Between the trimmed V and J ends, which lost 4 bases and 3 bases, there was a span of 7 bases. The CDR3 is 12 residues long. Per germline, CDR1 SGHAT and CDR2 FQDESV (reference sequence).

This chain links TRBV6-6 with TRBJ1-5; D is unclear. Between the trimmed V and J ends, which lost 0 bases and 7 bases, there was a span of 7 bases. Germline V gene data show CDR1 as MNHNY and CDR2 as SVGAGI (reference sequence). This CDR3 has 13 amino acids. This CDR3 is CASSYSKGQPQHF. In DNA form, the CDR3 reads TGTGCCAGCAGTTACTCGAAGGGACAGCCCCAGCATTTT.

V is TRBV7-9 and J is TRBJ1-2; 9 nucleotides match TRBD1. In germline, CDR1 is SEHNR, CDR2 FQNEAQ (reference sequence). The CDR3 loop spans 13 amino acids. Trimming took 6 bases from V and 4 from J; bases not matched to a gene: 3. The CDR3 DNA follows: TGTGCCAGCAGGGGGACAGGGTCCTATGGCTACACCTTC. Protein: CASRGTGSYGYTF.

The chain employs TRBV19 and TRBJ1-5; 9 bases map to TRBD1. Germline values: CDR1 LNHDA, CDR2 SQIVND (reference sequence). The CDR3 runs 17 residues. Unmatched junction bases numbered 14, after V lost 6 bases and J lost 5 bases. CDR3 region: CASSRGTGQGADQPQHF. The CDR3 DNA reads as TGTGCCAGTAGCAGGGGGACGGGACAGGGTGCAGATCAGCCCCAGCATTTT.

This chain links TRBV18 with TRBJ2-5; D remains unclear. Trimming pared 7 bases from V and 0 bases from J, leaving 9 bases between. The CDR3 is 13 residues long. Germline V gives CDR1 KGHSH, CDR2 LQKENI. The CDR3 coding sequence is TGTGCCAGCTGCCCCCGGTACCAAGAGACCCAGTACTTC. Its translation is CASCPRYQETQYF.

The genes are TRBV2 and TRBJ2-1; 7 bases match TRBD2. The ends lost 10 bases at V and 5 bases at J; junction bases unmatched: 8. CDR1 is SNHLY, CDR2 FYNNEI, per germline. This CDR3 is 13 amino acids long. In nucleotides, the CDR3 is TGTGCCAACAGACTAGCAGTTAACAATGAGCAGTTCTTC. Protein sequence: CANRLAVNNEQFF.

The rearrangement joins TRBV19 to TRBJ1-4, with TRBD1 identical over 7 bases. Trimming took 3 bases from V and 3 from J; bases not matched to a gene: 4. This CDR3 has 15 amino acids. Germline V gives CDR1 LNHDA, CDR2 SQIVND (reference sequence). The CDR3 sequence is CASSIRGAPNEKLFF. The CDR3 region has the DNA TGTGCCAGTAGTATCAGGGGGGCACCTAATGAAAAACTGTTTTTT.

This chain uses TRBV15 with TRBJ2-5; D unresolved. The V gene lost 5 bases and the J gene lost 3 bases, with 7 bases spanning the gap. The CDR3 runs 12 residues. The germline V gene encodes CDR1 LNHNV and CDR2 YYDKDF (reference sequence). The CDR3 region has the DNA TGTGCCACCAGCGTAGGGAAAGAGACCCAGTACTTC. It is translated as CATSVGKETQYF. Variable domain in full (rest from reference TRBV15 and TRBJ2-5): DAMVIQNPRYQVTQFGKPVTLSCSQTLNHNVMYWYQQKSSQAPKLLFHYYDKDFNNEADTPDNFQSRRPNTSFCFLDIRSPGLGDTAMYLCATSVGKETQYFGPGTRLLVL.

This clone came up a few times. This sample includes further DNA sequences coding for the same CDR3. The chain combines TRBV5-6 with TRBJ2-2; a possible D gene is TRBD1 (5 bases). Germline V gene sequence: CDR1 SGHDT, CDR2 YYEEEE. V dropped 1 base and J dropped 1 base, with 5 bases sitting between them. The CDR3 contains 14 residues. The DNA for the CDR3 is TGTGCCAGCAGCTTGAGGGGGAACACCGGGGAGCTGTTTTTT. It translates to CASSLRGNTGELFF.

This sequence joins TRBV21-1 and TRBJ1-1. TRBV21-1 is noted as a pseudogene. The CDR3 is 15 amino acids. The CDR3 nucleotides are TGTGCCAGCAGCAAAAGGGTGAGCAACTCCGTCGAAGCTTTCTTT. Residues: CASSKRVSNSVEAFF.

This sequence joins TRBV29-1 and TRBJ1-1; 7 bases align to TRBD1. Germline trimming cut 7 bases from V and 4 bases from J; bases unmatched to any gene: 12. CDR3 size: 14 residues. Germline V CDR1 and CDR2: SQVTM, ANQGSEA. CDR3 bases: TGCAGCGCGCGGGTGACAGGGATCGGCACTGAAGCTTTCTTT. Protein product: CSARVTGIGTEAFF.

This chain joins TRBV28 and TRBJ2-3; D unresolved. CDR3 length equals 12 residues. Per germline, CDR1 MDHEN and CDR2 SYDVKM. V was shortened by 3 bases and J by 4 bases, with 5 bases between the two germline ends. CDR3 nucleotide sequence: TGTGCCAGCAGTTTTGTGGCAGATACGCAGTATTTT. It codes for CASSFVADTQYF.

This chain uses TRBV7-3 with TRBJ2-2; D may be TRBD2 (5 bases). Germline CDR1 reads SGHTA; CDR2 reads FQGTGA. The V end was cut by 0 bases, the J end by 5 bases, with 10 bases between. CDR3 length: 15 residues. The CDR3 coding sequence is TGTGCCAGCAGCTTAACCGGAGAGCGGACCGGGGAGCTGTTTTTT. Protein: CASSLTGERTGELFF.

The chain couples TRBV30 to TRBJ1-2; D uncertain. The CDR3 extends over 12 amino acids. V was shortened by 3 bases and J by 8 bases, with 13 bases between the two germline ends. Germline V gene sequence: CDR1 GTSNPN, CDR2 SVGIG (reference sequence). CDR3 nucleotide sequence: TGTGCCTGGAGGAGCGGGCCATGGGGCTACACCTTC. Translation gives CAWRSGPWGYTF.